The 28 T cell receptor beta chains given below trace back to one sample, sequenced in a study of naive and memory T cell subsets. The library had UMIs added by 3' ligation of an oligonucleotide to TCR cDNA. Ligated cDNA underwent four rounds of PCR with nested alpha and beta constant region primers and SP2. TCRdb re-called the 5' RACE reads with MiXCR, one entry per CDR3 protein. This sample has roughly 62,000 distinct CDR3 sequences; more than 7% occur once, and the top ten carry 9.7%. The receptors shown here come from a male donor in good health.

The chain has TRBV20-1 and TRBJ2-1; D might be TRBD2 (6 bases). V was shortened by 3 bases and J by 0 bases, with 15 bases between the two germline ends. This CDR3 is 16 amino acids long. Germline V gene sequence: CDR1 DFQATT, CDR2 SNEGSKA (reference sequence). The CDR3 nucleotides are TGCAGTGCTAGGTTCTCGGCGGGAATCTCCTACAATGAGCAGTTCTTC. This gives the protein CSARFSAGISYNEQFF.

This clonotype appeared a few times. The chain links TRBV6-5 to TRBJ2-5, with 12 nucleotides matching TRBD2. The CDR3 extends over 15 amino acids. J lost 4 bases, V lost 6 bases, and 6 bases had no gene match. The germline V gene encodes CDR1 MNHEY and CDR2 SVGAGI. The CDR3 DNA is TGTGCCAGCAGCTCTCTAGCGGGGGGGCGAGAGACCCAGTACTTC. Translation gives CASSSLAGGRETQYF.

This clonotype showed up many times. The chain recombines TRBV2 with TRBJ2-1; D unclear. The CDR3 is 12 residues long. V shed 5 bases and J shed 5 bases, with 7 bases lying between them. Germline V gene data show CDR1 as SNHLY and CDR2 as FYNNEI. CDR3 amino acids: CASSPTNNEQFF. CDR3 sequence (DNA): TGTGCCAGCAGTCCTACTAACAATGAGCAGTTCTTC.

This clonotype has ten or more counts. The rearrangement links TRBV7-9 to TRBJ2-5; TRBD2 matches 9 bases. The CDR3 contains 16 residues. CDR1 is SEHNR, CDR2 FQNEAQ, per germline (reference sequence). J gave up 0 bases and V 5 bases, and 7 bases lay outside the gene matches. The CDR3 bases are TGTGCCAGCAGCCCTGGACTAGCGATGTACCAAGAGACCCAGTACTTC. Protein: CASSPGLAMYQETQYF.

This clonotype was counted only a few times. V gene TRBV29-1 combines with J gene TRBJ2-1, with D perhaps TRBD2 (7 bases). Germline V lookup: CDR1 SQVTM, CDR2 ANQGSEA. The CDR3 loop spans 14 amino acids. Trimming shortened V by 2 bases and J by 8 bases, and 16 bases separated the two germline ends. CDR3 DNA: TGCAGCGTTGAATGGGCGGGGGCCGCAGATGAGCAGTTCTTC. It encodes CSVEWAGAADEQFF.

This chain links TRBV14 with TRBJ1-2; tentative D call: TRBD1 (5 bases). This CDR3 spans 14 amino acids. Trimming removed 5 bases at V and 0 bases at J, with 10 bases between. Per germline, CDR1 SGHDN and CDR2 FVKESK. The CDR3, as DNA: TGTGCCAGCAGCTGGGGACGAACTAACTATGGCTACACCTTC. This codes for CASSWGRTNYGYTF.

This clonotype was detected ten times or more. This chain uses TRBV3-1 with TRBJ2-7; D unresolved. This CDR3 comprises 12 residues. V dropped 6 bases and J dropped 2 bases, with 8 bases sitting between them. Germline-derived CDR1 and CDR2 are LGHDT and YNNKEL (reference sequence). The CDR3 sequence is CASSSRTYEQYF. The CDR3, as DNA: TGTGCCAGCAGTTCTCGGACCTACGAGCAGTACTTC.

A few counts support this clonotype. The rearrangement joins TRBV7-2 to TRBJ2-7; 10 nucleotides line up with TRBD2. Germline V lookup: CDR1 SGHTA, CDR2 FQGNSA. The CDR3 sequence is 15 residues long. V shed 3 bases and J 2 bases; nucleotides not matched to a gene: 4. The CDR3 DNA sequence: TGTGCCAGCAGCTTGACTAGCGGGCTAGCCTACGAGCAGTACTTC. Its protein is CASSLTSGLAYEQYF.

This clonotype ranks as medium-sized. In nucleotides, the CDR3 is TGCAGTGCTAGAGATCTCGGAAGCGGAGAAGCCTACGAGCAGTACTTC. As protein: CSARDLGSGEAYEQYF. The chain employs TRBV20-1 and TRBJ2-7, with D perhaps TRBD2 (5 bases). The CDR3 has 16 residues. The germline CDR1 and CDR2 sequences are DFQATT and SNEGSKA (reference sequence). V dropped 0 bases and J dropped 2 bases, with 17 bases sitting between them.

The rearrangement uses TRBV3-1 and TRBJ2-4; 7 nucleotides align to TRBD1. The CDR3 consists of 14 residues. Germline V lookup: CDR1 LGHDT, CDR2 YNNKEL (reference sequence). The V segment lost 4 bases and the J segment 6 bases; nucleotides outside the gene matches: 6. CDR3 loop: CASSLGQNRNIQYF. The CDR3 bases are TGTGCCAGCAGCCTGGGACAGAATAGAAACATTCAGTACTTC.

V and J are TRBV12-3 or TRBV12-4 and TRBJ2-1; 9 bases match TRBD2. The CDR3 has 15 residues. V lost 5 bases and J lost 4; bases outside the gene matches: 6. The CDR3 coding sequence is TGTGCCAGCAGTCGAAGCGGGGGGAAGTACAATGAGCAGTTCTTC. The encoded protein is CASSRSGGKYNEQFF.

This clonotype was seen many times. This chain links TRBV29-1 with TRBJ2-5; weak D call: TRBD2 (5 bases). The CDR3 has 14 residues. Trimming shortened V by 7 bases and J by 0 bases, and 15 bases separated the two germline ends. The germline gives CDR1 SQVTM, CDR2 ANQGSEA. The CDR3 DNA is TGCAGCGCCACCGGCGGCGGGTACCAAGAGACCCAGTACTTC. Translating gives CSATGGGYQETQYF.

This clonotype has at least ten counts. The CDR3 region has the DNA TGTGCCAGCAGCTCCCCAGGACGGTCCTTTTTGAAAAATGGCTACACCTTC. It translates to CASSSPGRSFLKNGYTF. This rearrangement joins TRBV11-2 to TRBJ1-2; no definite D call. V shed 4 bases and J shed 6 bases, with 24 bases lying between them. In germline, CDR1 is SGHAT, CDR2 FQNNGV. The CDR3 has 17 amino acids.

Only a few counts were recorded for this clonotype. V gene TRBV29-1 combines with J gene TRBJ2-7; D gene unclear. CDR3 length: 11 residues. The V gene's germline CDR1 is SQVTM and CDR2 ANQGSEA. The V gene lost 5 bases and the J gene lost 3 bases, with 8 bases spanning the gap. The CDR3 here is CSVRVIYEQYF. The CDR3, as DNA: TGCAGCGTTCGGGTAATCTACGAGCAGTACTTC.

Many counts were recorded for this clonotype. The chain is built from TRBV6-5 and TRBJ2-1; TRBD2 agrees at 11 bases. V shed 6 bases and J 9 bases; nucleotides not matched to a gene: 10. The CDR3 has 15 amino acids. Germline lookup yields CDR1 MNHEY and CDR2 SVGAGI. The DNA for the CDR3 is TGTGCCAGCAGCCCCGGGACTAGCGGTTCTGGTGAGCAGTTCTTC. Its translation is CASSPGTSGSGEQFF.

This clonotype was counted ten times or more. The gene calls are TRBV5-1 and TRBJ2-1, with 8 bases matching TRBD2. The CDR3 sequence is 14 residues long. Germline assignment: CDR1 SGHRS and CDR2 YFSETQ. V lost 4 bases, J lost 2 bases, and 2 bases stayed unmatched. CDR3 DNA sequence: TGCGCCAGCAGCCTTAGCGGGGCCTACAATGAGCAGTTCTTC. Translating it yields CASSLSGAYNEQFF. The variable domain in full, with the rest retrieved from reference TRBV5-1 and TRBJ2-1, is KAGVTQTPRYLIKTRGQQVTLSCSPISGHRSVSWYQQTPGQGLQFLFEYFSETQRNKGNFPGRFSGRQFSNSRSEMNVSTLELGDSALYLCASSLSGAYNEQFFGPGTRLTVL.

The table lists this clonotype with many counts. This chain uses TRBV27 with TRBJ2-7; 8 bases map to TRBD1. V was clipped by 5 bases and J by 4 bases; unmatched bases: 13. The germline CDR1 and CDR2 sequences are MNHEY and SMNVEV (reference sequence). This CDR3 region has 16 residues. CDR3 sequence reads: CASSPTPGQAHYEQYF. CDR3 sequence (DNA): TGTGCCAGCAGTCCTACGCCGGGACAGGCACATTACGAGCAGTACTTC.

This clonotype occurred many times. The V and J genes are TRBV6-5 and TRBJ2-5; 7 bases align to TRBD2. The V gene's germline CDR1 is MNHEY and CDR2 SVGAGI. The CDR3 length is 15 residues. V dropped 6 bases and J dropped 5; count of bases not matched to a gene: 12. CDR3 sequence: CASRTSAETLETQYF. CDR3 bases: TGTGCCAGCAGAACTAGCGCCGAGACGTTGGAGACCCAGTACTTC.

This clonotype occurred many times. The chain uses TRBV20-1 and TRBJ2-7; D uncertain. Germline CDR1 reads DFQATT; CDR2 reads SNEGSKA (reference sequence). This CDR3 has 15 amino acids. Between the trimmed V and J ends, which lost 0 bases and 2 bases, there was a span of 14 bases. The CDR3 reads CSARDALWEAYEQYF. The CDR3 DNA sequence: TGCAGTGCTAGAGATGCGCTGTGGGAAGCCTACGAGCAGTACTTC.

This clonotype was picked up many times. This chain links TRBV19 with TRBJ2-7; the D gene could be TRBD1 or TRBD2 (5 bases each). The CDR3 totals 15 residues. The germline V gene has CDR1 LNHDA and CDR2 SQIVND (reference sequence). V lost 0 bases and J 2 bases, leaving 11 bases between the germline ends. The CDR3 nucleotides read TGTGCCAGTAGTATAGAGAGGGGTTCCGCCTACGAGCAGTACTTC. It translates to CASSIERGSAYEQYF.

This clonotype was seen more than once but under ten times. The CDR3 sequence: CASSLLGNEQFF. CDR3 bases: TGTGCCAGCAGTCTACTGGGGAATGAGCAGTTCTTC. This chain uses TRBV12-3 or TRBV12-4 with TRBJ2-1, with D hard to call. Between the trimmed V and J ends, which lost 5 bases and 7 bases, there was a span of 9 bases. This CDR3 region has 12 residues.

The table lists this clonotype with a few counts. This chain joins TRBV19 and TRBJ2-6, with 11 positions matching TRBD1. The CDR3 extends over 18 amino acids. Unmatched junction bases numbered 6, after V lost 5 bases and J lost 0 bases. Germline V gene lookup returns CDR1 LNHDA and CDR2 SQIVND (reference sequence). In DNA form, the CDR3 reads TGTGCCAGTAGTCCCGGACAGGGGGCGGGCTCTGGGGCCAACGTCCTGACTTTC. Translation: CASSPGQGAGSGANVLTF.

This clonotype occurred many times. This chain uses TRBV3-1 with TRBJ2-1, with 7 bases lining up with TRBD1. V dropped 4 bases and J dropped 7; count of bases not matched to a gene: 1. The CDR3 contains 12 residues. The germline CDR1 and CDR2 sequences are LGHDT and YNNKEL (reference sequence). The CDR3 is CASSPGGNEQFF. The CDR3 DNA follows: TGTGCCAGCAGCCCAGGGGGTAATGAGCAGTTCTTC.

The CDR3 sequence: CASSKLAGQETQYF. The CDR3 DNA sequence: TGCGCCAGCAGCAAACTAGCGGGCCAAGAGACCCAGTACTTC. The chain joins TRBV5-1 to TRBJ2-5, with 9 nucleotides matching TRBD2. The trim removed 4 bases at V and 1 base at J, leaving 2 bases unmatched. Germline assignment: CDR1 SGHRS and CDR2 YFSETQ. The CDR3 runs 14 residues.

This clonotype appeared a few times. The chain employs TRBV7-2 and TRBJ2-1; TRBD2 matches 9 bases. The J segment lost 4 bases and the V segment lost 0 bases, leaving 1 base of the junction unmatched. Germline V gene sequence: CDR1 SGHTA, CDR2 FQGNSA. The CDR3 loop spans 15 amino acids. CDR3: CASSLASGGYNEQFF. The CDR3 DNA reads TGTGCCAGCAGCTTAGCTAGCGGGGGATACAATGAGCAGTTCTTC.

This clonotype was counted ten times or more. The rearrangement joins TRBV29-1 to TRBJ1-1, with D unclear. Germline lookup yields CDR1 SQVTM and CDR2 ANQGSEA. V shed 3 bases and J shed 7 bases, with 9 bases lying between them. The CDR3 is made up of 11 amino acids. The CDR3 region is CSVETNIEAFF. CDR3 coding DNA: TGCAGCGTTGAGACAAATATTGAAGCTTTCTTT.

This clonotype has a handful of counts. The chain has TRBV29-1 and TRBJ2-1, with a weak D call TRBD1 (5 bases). V lost 4 bases, J lost 0 bases, and 25 bases lay in between. The CDR3 totals 19 residues. The germline V gene has CDR1 SQVTM and CDR2 ANQGSEA. The chain's CDR3 is CSVASWQGPAVSSYNEQFF. CDR3 sequence (DNA): TGCAGCGTTGCCTCCTGGCAGGGCCCAGCAGTCAGCTCCTACAATGAGCAGTTCTTC.

A remark on this clonotype: A read error may be the cause here, since a much bigger clone is one base away. The chain has TRBV18 and TRBJ1-4; possible D gene TRBD1, 5 bases. The CDR3 runs to 14 residues. Germline-derived CDR1 and CDR2 are KGHSH and LQKENI. Trimming left V 4 bases short and J 8 bases short, with 14 bases between. The CDR3 is CASSLRPSGEKLFF. CDR3 sequence (DNA): TGTGCCAGCTCACTCCGGCCCTCAGGGGAAAAACTGTTTTTT.